The source of this T cell receptor (beta chain) is a study of T-cell reconstitution after alpha-beta-depleted transplantation in children. Broader study findings: Approximately two months post-transplant, alpha-beta T cells reportedly originated from several hundred expanded graft clones. Some patients owed their high day-60 TCRbeta diversity to surviving recipient T cells and thymic progenitors.

This CDR3 contains 18 residues. CDR1 is MGHRA, CDR2 YSYEKL, per germline. Trimming removed 1 base from V and 0 bases from J, with 13 bases in between. This clonotype came up many times. Its antigen remains unidentified. Unique molecular identifiers were incorporated into the prepared TCRbeta library. TCRdb recomputed calls from the PCR reads with MiXCR, one row per CDR3 protein. The sample contains roughly 240,000 distinct CDR3 sequences, approximately 8.9% of which appear only once. The rearrangement joins TRBV4-1 to TRBJ2-6, with a possible D match to TRBD1 (5 bases). Material: PBMCs, mostly from graft donor cells, obtained 180 days after TCRalphabeta/CD19-depleted stem cell transplant. This receptor was taken from a male patient younger than 18 who had a stem cell transplant for acute lymphoblastic leukemia, so the T cells may come from the graft donor. The CDR3 reads CASSQVQGPYSGANVLTF. In DNA, the CDR3 is TGCGCCAGCAGCCAAGTTCAGGGCCCATACTCTGGGGCCAACGTCCTGACTTTC.